This T cell receptor (beta chain) was recorded in a study of T cell repertoires in cytomegalovirus infection. Study results and caveats: Identification of carriers of CMV plus the relevant HLA was performed using cumulative public TCR beta family frequency. In two of eight donors, the top clonotype was HLA-C-restricted CMV-specific.

TCRdb itself ran the reads through MiXCR, one entry per CDR3 protein. The sample comprises under 200,000 distinct CDR3 sequences, approximately 9.7% of which are singletons, and about 4.6% rests with the top ten. The CDR3 spans 15 residues. In germline, CDR1 is KGHDR, CDR2 SFDVKD. Losses at the gene ends were 5 bases for V and 3 bases for J; bases not matched to a gene: 7. In this sample, this clonotype turned up a few times. Its antigen is unidentified. The chain uses TRBV24-1 and TRBJ2-3; 7 bases map to TRBD2. The sequence derives from a human donor in good health (CMV status not recorded). Some clones in this sample may be carry-over from other donors' samples. Sequencing input: PBMCs. The CDR3 bases are TGTGCCACCAGTGTTAACGGCGGGGGTACAGATACGCAGTATTTT. It specifies CATSVNGGGTDTQYF.